This is a list of T cell receptor beta chains from one sample in a study of vaccination effects on CD4 cells after COVID-19. Their antigen targets remain unknown. Data came from immunoSEQ multiplex PCR; TCRdb stores just in-frame clones and leaves some out. The sample has more than 20,000 clones, about 75% seen once; the top ten hold 5.5% to 6.5%. The material was CD4+ T cells from PBMCs cultured with SARS-CoV-2 spike peptides, obtained after COVID-19 vaccination. All receptors derive from a human donor who received a COVID-19 vaccine. Some clones in this sample may be carry-over from other donors' samples. Each CDR3 is given with its conserved first and last residue. Fields, in order: clone size, J gene, D gene, V gene, CDR3 DNA, CDR3 protein. A D gene is named only where the DNA matches it firmly. Size values are once, few and many counts, or a class for expanded clones, and some rows have none.

-	TRBJ2-5	TRBD2	TRBV11-3	TGTGCCAGCAGCTCACGGACTAGAAGTGAGACCCAGTACTTC	CASSSRTRSETQYF
-	TRBJ1-5	-	TRBV6-1	TGTGCCAGCAGTGAATTGGACAGAGGGAGGCATTTT	CASSELDRGRHF
few	TRBJ1-6	-	TRBV2	TGTGCCAGCCGGGCCCAAGCCGATTCACCCCTCCACTTT	CASRAQADSPLHF
-	TRBJ2-3	-	TRBV7-2	TGTGCCAGCGGCGTATCACGCACAGATACGCAGTATTTT	CASGVSRTDTQYF
-	TRBJ1-1	-	TRBV19	TGTGCCAGTAGTATGACAGGATGGCACACTGAAGCTTTCTTT	CASSMTGWHTEAFF
-	TRBJ1-2	-	TRBV21-1	TGTGCCAGCAGCAAAGAAAGGACAGCTAACTATGGCTACACCTTC	CASSKERTANYGYTF
-	TRBJ1-6	-	TRBV18	TGTGCCAGCTCCCCGGGCGTGGGGGCTATGAATTCACCCCTCCACTTT	CASSPGVGAMNSPLHF
-	TRBJ2-5	-	TRBV9	TGTGCCAGCAGCGGTTGGACAGACCAAGAGACCCAGTACTTC	CASSGWTDQETQYF
-	TRBJ2-2	-	TRBV12-3/TRBV12-4	TGTGCCAGCAGCGTATCTCGCACCGGGGAGCTGTTTTTT	CASSVSRTGELFF
-	TRBJ1-1	-	TRBV18	TGTGCCAGCTCAAACCAGAGAGTGAACACTGAAGCTTTCTTT	CASSNQRVNTEAFF
-	TRBJ2-3	TRBD1	TRBV5-1	TGCGCCAGCAGCTCGACCGGGACAGGGAACGCAGATACGCAGTATTTT	CASSSTGTGNADTQYF
-	TRBJ1-1	TRBD1	TRBV6-5	TGTGCCAGCAGTCCGACAGGGAGGACTGAAGCTTTCTTT	CASSPTGRTEAFF
-	TRBJ1-2	-	TRBV6-5	TGTGCCAGCACCCCGCACCCGGAGCTCTATGGCTACACCTTC	CASTPHPELYGYTF
-	TRBJ2-3	-	TRBV7-9	TGTGCCAGCAGCTTAGGAAGGATGACGAATACGCAGTATTTT	CASSLGRMTNTQYF
-	TRBJ1-2	-	TRBV28	TGTGCCAGCACCGCTTGGGGGGCTAACTATGGCTACACCTTC	CASTAWGANYGYTF
-	TRBJ1-2	TRBD1	TRBV5-6	TGTGCCAGCAGCTTGGACAGGGGGTCGTACGCTGGCTATGGCTACACCTTC	CASSLDRGSYAGYGYTF
-	TRBJ1-1	TRBD1	TRBV19	TGTGCCAGTAGTATAGGACCTCAGGGGGGCACTGAAGCTTTCTTT	CASSIGPQGGTEAFF
-	TRBJ1-2	-	TRBV6-2/TRBV6-3	TGTGCCAGCAGTTCCTTAGGATCTCGACAGAACTATGGCTACACCTTC	CASSSLGSRQNYGYTF
-	TRBJ1-2	TRBD1	TRBV6-5	TGTGCCAGCAGTCTAACAGGGGAGGGTGGCTACACCTTC	CASSLTGEGGYTF
-	TRBJ2-1	-	TRBV19	TGTGCCAGTAGTGCCGGTTACTACAATGAGCAGTTCTTC	CASSAGYYNEQFF
-	TRBJ2-1	-	TRBV10-3	TGTGCCATCAGAAGTCGGCAGGGCAATGAGCAGTTCTTC	CAIRSRQGNEQFF
large	TRBJ1-5	TRBD1	TRBV6-5	TGTGCCAGCAGTTCGCTGGGACAGGGAGGCAATCAGCCCCAGCATTTT	CASSSLGQGGNQPQHF
-	TRBJ2-4	-	TRBV7-9	TGTGCCAGCAGCAAACCGGGACCAAACATTCAGTACTTC	CASSKPGPNIQYF
-	TRBJ1-5	-	TRBV11-3	TGTGCCAGCACCTCGTTGGGCCAGCCCCAGCATTTT	CASTSLGQPQHF
medium-sized	TRBJ2-5	TRBD2	TRBV5-1	TGCGCCAGCAGCGCCGGTCGTGCAGCGGGGGAAGAGACCCAGTACTTC	CASSAGRAAGEETQYF
-	TRBJ1-1	TRBD1	TRBV24-1	TGTGCCACCAGTGATTCGGGACAGGGGGGCACTGAAGCTTTCTTT	CATSDSGQGGTEAFF